This TCR beta chain was sequenced for a study of monozygotic twins with inflammatory bowel disease. Study-wide results and limits: Between concordant and discordant twins, repertoire similarity failed to differ, a result that limited power may explain.

Per germline, CDR1 ENHRY and CDR2 SYGVKD. This CDR3 has 14 residues. Both the TCRalpha cDNA and the TCRbeta cDNA were taken through two nested PCRs, lasting approximately 16 and 9 cycles. Reprocessing the 5' RACE reads, TCRdb reports a single entry for every CDR3 protein and omits DNA. In all, the sample yields more than 350,000 distinct CDR3 sequences. Concerning this clonotype itself: Antigen unknown.

The chain recombines TRBV10-3 with TRBJ1-4; TCRdb calls TRBD1, which cannot be checked without DNA. The source is a human donor with ulcerative colitis or Crohn's disease, or a healthy co-twin of an affected twin (not recorded which). Sequencing was done on a sample of blood. The chain's CDR3 is CAISTGTANEKLFF.